This record looks at one T cell receptor beta chain sequence and its context. In this sample, this clonotype turned up a few times. No antigen is known for it. No base qualities exist here, and no much larger clone lies one base off it. The CDR3 runs 13 residues from the cysteine to the phenylalanine. Left in the record is the CDR3 DNA by itself, 39 bases read in frame from the first base. Relative to germline, V is 4 bases shorter and J is 4 bases shorter, with 10 bases between their ends. The method behind the library was RT-PCR. The instrument given in TCRdb is Illumina HiSeq 2500. TCRdb handled the public reads itself, with Q25 trimming in fastp and clone calling in MiXCR, and kept productive beta chains. Identical CDR3 protein sequences are pooled into one entry, listed with their most common genes and DNA. A total of roughly 170,000 distinct CDR3 sequences appear in this sample, approximately 9.2% of them only once. About a tenth of the sample is taken by the ten largest.

The data belong to a study of response to subunit inactivated influenza vaccine (dated by TCRdb to the late 2010s). With respect to the entire study: Deep quantitative T cell receptor repertoire profiling was used in the study to track responses to a trivalent subunit inactivated influenza vaccine. Points the paper makes about the study in general: The authors suggested that each seasonal influenza vaccination may recruit only a limited number of new T cells.

The TCR sequence derives from a man aged 45 to 65 who received an inactivated influenza vaccine. Donor details come from another sample of the same person, matched by shared clones. The rearrangement joined TRBV12-3 or TRBV12-4 to TRBJ1-2; the D segment cannot be called with confidence. The sample in question was non-naive T cells sorted from PBMCs, obtained on the day of vaccination. Explained via the paper, the cell subset or site label denotes: memory T cell fraction. The sequenced DNA: TGTGCCAGCAGTTGGAACTCAGCCTATGGCTACACCTTC. Translated, it reads CASSWNSAYGYTF.